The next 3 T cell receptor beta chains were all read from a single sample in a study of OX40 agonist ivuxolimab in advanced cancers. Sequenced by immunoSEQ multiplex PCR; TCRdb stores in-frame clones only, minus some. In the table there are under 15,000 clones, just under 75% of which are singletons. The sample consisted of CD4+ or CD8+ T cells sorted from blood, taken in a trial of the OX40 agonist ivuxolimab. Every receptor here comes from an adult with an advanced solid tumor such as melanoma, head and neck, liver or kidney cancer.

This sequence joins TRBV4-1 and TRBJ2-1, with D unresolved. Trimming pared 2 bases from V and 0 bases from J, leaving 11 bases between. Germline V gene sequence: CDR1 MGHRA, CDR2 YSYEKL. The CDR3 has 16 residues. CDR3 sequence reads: CASSQREGSSYNEQFF. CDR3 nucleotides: TGCGCCAGCAGCCAAAGGGAAGGTAGCTCCTACAATGAGCAGTTCTTC.

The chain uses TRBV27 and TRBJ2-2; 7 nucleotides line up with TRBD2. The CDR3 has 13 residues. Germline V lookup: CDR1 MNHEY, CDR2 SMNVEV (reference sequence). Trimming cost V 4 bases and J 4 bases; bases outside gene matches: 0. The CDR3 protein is CASSWGGTGELFF. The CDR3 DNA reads TGTGCCAGCAGTTGGGGGGGCACCGGGGAGCTGTTTTTT.

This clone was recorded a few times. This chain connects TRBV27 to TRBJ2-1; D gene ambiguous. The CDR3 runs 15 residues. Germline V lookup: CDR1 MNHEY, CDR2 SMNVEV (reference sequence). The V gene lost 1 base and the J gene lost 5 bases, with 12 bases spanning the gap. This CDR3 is CASSLYHTGDNEQFF. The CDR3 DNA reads TGTGCCAGCAGTTTATACCATACGGGCGACAATGAGCAGTTCTTC.